Listed here are 29 T cell receptor beta chains from one sample, sequenced in a study of blood T cell repertoires in COVID-19. Using immunoSEQ multiplex PCR, the repertoire was profiled, and TCRdb retains in-frame clones only, with some absent. This sample has fewer than 200,000 clones, with about 82% found just once. Sequences were obtained from peripheral blood. These TCRs come from a woman of 80 years or more with COVID-19, enrolled during active disease.

V and J are TRBV24-1 and TRBJ2-7, with 14 nucleotides matching TRBD2. Germline assignment: CDR1 KGHDR and CDR2 SFDVKD. V dropped 10 bases and J dropped 3; count of bases not matched to a gene: 19. CDR3 size: 19 residues. CDR3 residues: CATKSPGGTSGSPVYEQYF. The CDR3 DNA sequence: TGTGCCACTAAAAGTCCAGGGGGGACTAGCGGGAGTCCGGTCTACGAGCAGTACTTC.

The chain is built from TRBV4-2 and TRBJ1-1; weak D call: TRBD1 (5 bases). The CDR3 runs 13 residues. The V gene's germline CDR1 is LGHNA and CDR2 YNFKEQ. V was clipped by 4 bases and J by 7 bases, with 13 bases between them. The CDR3 is CASSPEGRDEAFF. The DNA of the CDR3 is TGTGCCAGCAGCCCTGAGGGGAGGGATGAAGCTTTCTTT.

This rearrangement joins TRBV7-8 to TRBJ1-3, with D possibly being TRBD1 (5 bases). From germline, CDR1 is SGHVS and CDR2 FQNEAQ. This CDR3 region has 14 residues. Trimming removed 3 bases from V and 3 bases from J, with 9 bases in between. CDR3 in DNA: TGTGCCAGCAGCTTCGGGCAGGGTGGAAACACCATATATTTT. Its protein is CASSFGQGGNTIYF.

V is TRBV7-6 and J is TRBJ2-3; D is perhaps TRBD2 (7 bases). CDR1 is SGHVS and CDR2 is FNYEAQ in the germline V gene. Trimming left V 1 base short and J 0 bases short, with 11 bases between. This CDR3 has 16 amino acids. The CDR3 spells CASSLGGGPSTDTQYF. DNA of the CDR3: TGTGCCAGCAGCTTAGGCGGGGGCCCCAGCACAGATACGCAGTATTTT.

This clone was seen a single time. The chain carries TRBV19 and TRBJ1-3; D remains ambiguous. Germline V lookup: CDR1 LNHDA, CDR2 SQIVND (reference sequence). This CDR3 contains 15 residues. Trimming stripped 7 bases from V and 0 bases from J, with 13 bases between. The CDR3: CASTQYPVSGNTIYF. CDR3 nucleotide sequence: TGTGCCAGTACCCAATACCCGGTCTCTGGAAACACCATATATTTT.

This clone appeared a single time. The rearrangement joins TRBV7-2 to TRBJ2-7; 8 positions agree with TRBD2. With 5 bases clipped from V and 6 bases from J, the junction kept 9 bases outside the gene matches. This CDR3 is 14 amino acids long. Germline V CDR1 and CDR2: SGHTA, FQGNSA. CDR3 coding DNA: TGTGCCAGCAGCACCGGGACTAGTTTTTCCGAGCAGTACTTC. It is translated as CASSTGTSFSEQYF.

The chain joins TRBV19 to TRBJ1-5; a possible D gene is TRBD1 (6 bases). This CDR3 is 13 amino acids long. The ends were cut back, 4 bases at V and 7 bases at J, with 11 bases in the middle. Germline V gene data show CDR1 as LNHDA and CDR2 as SQIVND (reference sequence). The CDR3, as DNA: TGTGCCAGTAGTAGGGACACCGTCCAGCCCCAGCATTTT. It yields the protein CASSRDTVQPQHF.

J is TRBJ1-1 and V is TRBV19; no clear D. CDR1 is LNHDA, CDR2 SQIVND, per germline (reference sequence). V was cut by 5 bases and J by 5 bases, with 15 bases left in between. This CDR3 has 14 residues. In DNA, the CDR3 is TGTGCCAGTAGTCTAGGCAGCCCGGGGACTGAAGCTTTCTTT. Its protein product is CASSLGSPGTEAFF.

Worth noting for this clone: Germline is not matched at one junction end, which may reflect a read error. CDR3 protein: CASSPQAHSYEQYF. Written as DNA, the CDR3 is TGTGCTAGCAGCCCTCAGGCTCACTCCTACGAGCAGTACTTC. The rearrangement links TRBV7-7 to TRBJ2-7; D remains ambiguous. Germline CDR1 SSHAT, CDR2 FNYEAQ (reference sequence). The CDR3 has 14 residues.

This chain connects TRBV19 to TRBJ2-2; 7 bases match TRBD1. Losses at the gene ends were 7 bases for V and 5 bases for J; bases not matched to a gene: 13. Germline V gives CDR1 LNHDA, CDR2 SQIVND (reference sequence). The CDR3 runs to 16 residues. In nucleotides, the CDR3 is TGTGCCAGTACACCGGCCGGGACAGAGACAACCGGGGAGCTGTTTTTT. Translated: CASTPAGTETTGELFF.

The chain uses TRBV12-3 or TRBV12-4 and TRBJ1-5, with D unresolved. The CDR3 length is 13 residues. With 8 bases removed from V and 3 bases from J, the gap between germline ends came to 11 bases. The CDR3 sequence: CASGPTHNQPQHF. In nucleotides, the CDR3 is TGTGCCAGCGGGCCAACGCACAATCAGCCCCAGCATTTT.

In this sample, this clone turned up once. At one end the junction does not follow the germline gene, possibly because of a read error. The genes are TRBV7-7 and TRBJ2-5; TRBD2 is a possible D gene (5 bases). The CDR3 consists of 13 residues. CDR1 SSHAT and CDR2 FNYEAQ come from the germline V gene (reference sequence). Here the CDR3 DNA reads TGTGCTAGCAGCCGGGGTCTGGAGGAGACCCAGTACTTC. It specifies CASSRGLEETQYF.

Written as DNA, the CDR3 is TGTGCCAGTAGTATTGGACAGGGCACAGATACGCAGTATTTT. It encodes CASSIGQGTDTQYF. The chain joins TRBV19 to TRBJ2-3; 7 nucleotides line up with TRBD1. With 3 bases clipped from V and 1 base from J, the junction kept 1 base outside the gene matches. The CDR3 runs to 14 residues. The germline CDR1 and CDR2 sequences are LNHDA and SQIVND (reference sequence).

With regard to this clone: A much larger clone is a single base away; this may be a read error. At the DNA level, this CDR3 is encoded by other sequences in the same sample as well. The V call is TRBV28, the J call TRBJ2-3; D is unclear. The V end was cut by 4 bases, the J end by 1 base, with 3 bases between. Germline lookup yields CDR1 MDHEN and CDR2 SYDVKM. The length of the CDR3 is 12 residues. The CDR3 reads CASSSGTDTQYF. In DNA, the CDR3 is TGTGCCAGCAGTTCGGGCACAGATACGCAGTATTTT.

The J gene is TRBJ2-5, the V gene TRBV5-4; D is unresolved. Germline V lookup: CDR1 SGHNT, CDR2 YYREEE (reference sequence). V shed 3 bases and J shed 3 bases, with 6 bases lying between them. CDR3 size: 12 residues. This CDR3 is CASSSPEETQYF. Here the CDR3 DNA reads TGTGCCAGCAGCTCCCCTGAAGAGACCCAGTACTTC.

The genes are TRBV15 and TRBJ2-3; 7 nucleotides align to TRBD1. The CDR3 is made up of 16 amino acids. CDR1 is LNHNV, CDR2 YYDKDF, per germline (reference sequence). J gave up 2 bases and V 0 bases, and 5 bases lay outside the gene matches. The CDR3 sequence is CATSRDSGQVTDTQYF. The CDR3 DNA sequence: TGTGCCACCAGCAGAGATAGTGGACAGGTCACAGATACGCAGTATTTT.

As concerns this clone: Compared with germline, one end of the junction differs, possibly owing to a read error. The chain carries TRBV2 and TRBJ2-3; D remains unclear. CDR1 SNHLY and CDR2 FYNNEI come from the germline V gene. The CDR3 sequence is 14 residues long. Here the CDR3 reads CASGDSSSTDTQYF. The CDR3 DNA is TGTGCCAGCGGTGATAGCTCTAGCACAGATACGCAGTATTTT.

The chain uses TRBV14 and TRBJ2-7, with TRBD1 matching 9 bases. This CDR3 has 14 amino acids. The trim removed 4 bases at V and 5 bases at J, leaving 6 bases unmatched. CDR1 is SGHDN, CDR2 FVKESK, per germline. CDR3 region: CASSLRQGGNEQYF. CDR3 in DNA: TGTGCCAGCAGCCTTCGACAGGGGGGGAACGAGCAGTACTTC.

This chain uses TRBV9 with TRBJ2-7, with D perhaps TRBD2 (6 bases). The ends were cut back, 3 bases at V and 7 bases at J, with 17 bases in the middle. Looked up from germline, CDR1 is SGDLS and CDR2 is YYNGEE. This CDR3 region has 14 residues. CDR3 region: CASSGQGGRKEQYF. CDR3 coding DNA: TGTGCCAGCAGCGGGCAGGGAGGTAGAAAAGAGCAGTACTTC.

J is TRBJ1-6 and V is TRBV5-1; 8 nucleotides line up with TRBD1. The V and J ends lost 4 bases and 10 bases, in that order; junction bases with no gene match: 7. CDR1 is SGHRS, CDR2 YFSETQ, per germline. The CDR3 length is 14 residues. CDR3 coding DNA: TGCGCCAGCAGCGAAGACAGGGGCGGGTCACCCCTCCACTTT. Amino acid sequence: CASSEDRGGSPLHF. Full variable domain (outside the CDR3, taken from reference TRBV5-1 and TRBJ1-6): KAGVTQTPRYLIKTRGQQVTLSCSPISGHRSVSWYQQTPGQGLQFLFEYFSETQRNKGNFPGRFSGRQFSNSRSEMNVSTLELGDSALYLCASSEDRGGSPLHFGNGTRLTVT.

This sequence joins TRBV28 and TRBJ1-4; 8 nucleotides line up with TRBD1. Germline CDR1 is MDHEN and CDR2 is SYDVKM. Germline trimming cut 7 bases from V and 5 bases from J; bases unmatched to any gene: 6. This CDR3 is 14 amino acids long. CDR3 protein: CASMTRGRNEKLFF. The CDR3 region has the DNA TGTGCCAGCATGACCAGGGGGCGAAATGAAAAACTGTTTTTT.

This chain links TRBV5-5 with TRBJ1-2, with unresolved D. Trimming pared 2 bases from V and 5 bases from J, leaving 13 bases between. The CDR3 sequence is 14 residues long. Germline V lookup: CDR1 SGHKS, CDR2 YYEKEE (reference sequence). CDR3 sequence (DNA): TGTGCCAGCAGCTTTGGAGGCGGCGGGTATGGCTACACCTTC. This translates into CASSFGGGGYGYTF.

The chain has TRBV4-2 and TRBJ2-2; a possible D gene is TRBD2 (6 bases). V was cut by 3 bases and J by 3 bases, with 17 bases left in between. The CDR3 is 17 amino acids. Germline V gene sequence: CDR1 LGHNA, CDR2 YNFKEQ. The CDR3 DNA is TGTGCCAGCAGCCAGGCTCGGGTAGGGGACTACACCGGGGAGCTGTTTTTT. Amino acid sequence: CASSQARVGDYTGELFF.

The J gene is TRBJ1-2, the V gene TRBV2, with 7 bases fitting TRBD1. Unmatched junction bases numbered 10, after V lost 4 bases and J lost 2 bases. This CDR3 is 16 amino acids long. Germline V gene data show CDR1 as SNHLY and CDR2 as FYNNEI. As DNA, the CDR3 is TGTGCCAGCAGTGCAACCGGGACAGCCCCCAACTATGGCTACACCTTC. Translation: CASSATGTAPNYGYTF. Using reference TRBV2 and TRBJ1-2 for the parts outside the CDR3, the full variable domain is EPEVTQTPSHQVTQMGQEVILRCVPISNHLYFYWYRQILGQKVEFLVSFYNNEISEKSEIFDDQFSVERPDGSNFTLKIRSTKLEDSAMYFCASSATGTAPNYGYTFGSGTRLTVV.

The genes are TRBV5-1 and TRBJ2-5; 7 bases line up with TRBD1. V trimming: 0 bases; J trimming: 3 bases; junction bases outside the gene matches: 17. CDR3 size: 19 residues. Germline V gene data show CDR1 as SGHRS and CDR2 as YFSETQ. CDR3 nucleotide sequence: TGCGCCAGCAGCTTGGAGGGGGCTTTCGGTCCCCCAAGTGAAGAGACCCAGTACTTC. This gives the protein CASSLEGAFGPPSEETQYF.

V usage is TRBV6-5 and J usage is TRBJ1-1, with a possible D match to TRBD1 (6 bases). This CDR3 contains 14 residues. Germline-derived CDR1 and CDR2 are MNHEY and SVGAGI. The V gene lost 6 bases and the J gene lost 1 base, with 12 bases spanning the gap. The CDR3 loop reads CASSLIRGNTEAFF. In DNA form, the CDR3 reads TGTGCCAGCAGCCTCATCAGGGGGAACACTGAAGCTTTCTTT.

The CDR3 spells CASSLGGQPRQYF. CDR3 nucleotides: TGTGCCAGCAGCCTCGGAGGACAGCCAAGGCAGTACTTC. The chain carries TRBV7-9 and TRBJ2-7, with a possible D match to TRBD1 (6 bases). V was trimmed by 5 bases and J by 9 bases, leaving 17 bases between them. Germline V CDR1 and CDR2: SEHNR, FQNEAQ (reference sequence). The CDR3 is 13 residues long.

The chain has TRBV6-5 and TRBJ1-4; TRBD1 matches 7 bases. Germline V gene sequence: CDR1 MNHEY, CDR2 SVGAGI. V lost 2 bases to trimming and J lost 5 bases; unmatched junction nucleotides: 8. The CDR3 runs 16 residues. The CDR3 loop reads CASSYLQGVRNEKLFF. The CDR3 DNA sequence: TGTGCCAGCAGTTACCTCCAGGGGGTGCGGAATGAAAAACTGTTTTTT.

This clone has only a few counts. The rearrangement joins TRBV28 to TRBJ2-7, with 9 nucleotides matching TRBD2. V trimming: 5 bases; J trimming: 1 base; junction bases outside the gene matches: 3. This CDR3 has 14 residues. The germline V gene has CDR1 MDHEN and CDR2 SYDVKM. The CDR3 spells CASSRTSESYEQYF. The CDR3 DNA reads TGTGCCAGCAGTAGGACTAGCGAATCCTACGAGCAGTACTTC.